The 20 T cell receptor beta chains below come from one sample, sequenced in a study of CD8 T cells in Susac syndrome. Random-hexamer reverse transcription was applied to roughly 0.45 to 1 ug RNA. MiXCR, run by TCRdb on the immunoSEQ multiplex PCR reads, gives a single entry per CDR3 protein. Of some 200,000 distinct CDR3 sequences listed, about 95% were seen once; the top ten hold 0.085% to 0.12%. Sequenced: CD4+ T cells from PBMCs. Receptors were obtained from a human donor in good health.

The V and J genes are TRBV24-1 and TRBJ2-2; unclear D gene. The CDR3 runs 14 residues. Germline V gives CDR1 KGHDR, CDR2 SFDVKD. The V end lost 0 bases, the J end lost 6 bases, and 7 bases lay between the germline ends. CDR3 loop: CATSDLQAAGELFF. The CDR3 DNA follows: TGTGCCACCAGTGATTTGCAGGCAGCCGGGGAGCTGTTTTTT.

The J gene is TRBJ2-1, the V gene TRBV20-1, with 7 bases aligning to TRBD2. The V gene end was trimmed by 6 bases and the J gene end by 6 bases; junction bases not matched to a gene: 11. This CDR3 has 14 residues. Germline V gene lookup returns CDR1 DFQATT and CDR2 SNEGSKA (reference sequence). The CDR3 region is CSAPHRRGINEQFF. In nucleotides, the CDR3 is TGCAGTGCCCCACATAGGCGGGGGATCAATGAGCAGTTCTTC.

J is TRBJ1-1 and V is TRBV6-2 or TRBV6-3; 8 bases fit TRBD1. Germline loops: CDR1 MNHEY, CDR2 SVGEGT. J was trimmed by 5 bases and V by 6 bases; bases with no gene match: 14. CDR3 size: 16 residues. CDR3 region: CASSSPGTGHGTEAFF. CDR3 DNA sequence: TGTGCCAGCAGCTCCCCCGGGACAGGCCATGGGACTGAAGCTTTCTTT.

The V and J genes are TRBV7-8 and TRBJ1-5; D is undetermined. This CDR3 has 13 residues. V lost 5 bases and J 7 bases, leaving 12 bases between the germline ends. From germline, CDR1 is SGHVS and CDR2 FQNEAQ. CDR3 DNA sequence: TGTGCCAGCAGCCGTCCGAGCGGGCAGCCCCAGCATTTT. This codes for CASSRPSGQPQHF.

The chain uses TRBV12-3 or TRBV12-4 and TRBJ1-2; 11 bases are shared with TRBD1. Trimming at V came to 5 bases and at J to 4 bases, leaving 6 bases not matched to a gene. The CDR3 is 15 amino acids. The CDR3 DNA follows: TGTGCCAGCAGTCCCGGACAGGGGGCGGGCTATGGCTACACCTTC. It yields the protein CASSPGQGAGYGYTF.

CDR3 amino acids: CASSFAIAGANEQFF. In DNA, the CDR3 is TGTGCCAGCAGCTTCGCGATAGCGGGAGCTAATGAGCAGTTCTTC. The chain joins TRBV7-2 to TRBJ2-1; 9 bases fit TRBD2. This CDR3 spans 15 amino acids. With 3 bases clipped from V and 7 bases from J, the junction kept 7 bases outside the gene matches. From germline, CDR1 is SGHTA and CDR2 FQGNSA.

The rearrangement joins TRBV6-5 to TRBJ2-5, with D possibly matching TRBD2 (5 bases). Per germline, CDR1 MNHEY and CDR2 SVGAGI. V lost 2 bases and J lost 9, with 16 bases in between. This CDR3 region has 14 residues. CDR3 in amino acids: CASSYEGVKRPQYF. CDR3 sequence (DNA): TGTGCCAGCAGTTACGAGGGAGTAAAGAGACCCCAGTACTTC.

The V gene is TRBV29-1, the J gene TRBJ1-4; D not certain. Germline lookup yields CDR1 SQVTM and CDR2 ANQGSEA. V was trimmed by 4 bases and J by 7 bases, leaving 13 bases between them. CDR3 length equals 13 residues. CDR3 DNA sequence: TGCAGCGTTGCCGGCCAACAACGTGAAAAACTGTTTTTT. Encoded protein: CSVAGQQREKLFF.

The rearrangement uses TRBV29-1 and TRBJ2-1; TRBD2 is a possible D gene (6 bases). CDR3 length: 14 residues. The V gene lost 3 bases and the J gene lost 6 bases, with 15 bases spanning the gap. The germline V gene has CDR1 SQVTM and CDR2 ANQGSEA. CDR3 bases: TGCAGCGTTGAGAGAGGACTAATGGGCAATGAGCAGTTCTTC. Translating it yields CSVERGLMGNEQFF.

This chain connects TRBV7-2 to TRBJ2-3; D gene ambiguous. The germline CDR1 and CDR2 sequences are SGHTA and FQGNSA. V lost 5 bases to trimming and J lost 6 bases, with 12 bases between them. This CDR3 spans 13 amino acids. For the CDR3, the DNA is TGTGCCAGCAGCCCTTTCCGTATGGATACGCAGTATTTT. As protein: CASSPFRMDTQYF. The variable domain in full, with the rest retrieved from reference TRBV7-2 and TRBJ2-3, is GAGVSQSPSNKVTEKGKDVELRCDPISGHTALYWYRQSLGQGLEFLIYFQGNSAPDKSGLPSDRFSAERTGGSVSTLTIQRTQQEDSAVYLCASSPFRMDTQYFGPGTRLTVL.

The chain links TRBV30 to TRBJ2-1; maybe TRBD2 (6 bases). The V gene lost 0 bases and the J gene lost 13 bases, with 13 bases spanning the gap. Germline V CDR1 and CDR2: GTSNPN, SVGIG (reference sequence). The CDR3 runs 12 residues. CDR3 DNA: TGTGCCTGGAGTGTTTCGGCGGGGAGCCAGTTCTTC. It specifies CAWSVSAGSQFF.

This clonotype was found once. Germline is not matched at one junction end, which may reflect a read error. The rearrangement uses TRBV13 and TRBJ1-2, with unresolved D. Germline CDR1 and CDR2: PRHDT and FYEKMQ (reference sequence). CDR3 length equals 14 residues. CDR3 loop: CASSLGLLPGGYTF. CDR3 DNA: TGTGCCAGCAGCCTAGGTCTCCTTCCCGGTGGCTACACCTTC. Together with reference TRBV13 and TRBJ1-2, the CDR3 gives the full variable domain: AAGVIQSPRHLIKEKRETATLKCYPIPRHDTVYWYQQGPGQDPQFLISFYEKMQSDKGSIPDRFSAQQFSDYHSELNMSSLELGDSALYFCASSLGLLPGGYTFGSGTRLTVV.

The chain carries TRBV9 and TRBJ2-3, with 7 bases fitting TRBD2. Germline lookup yields CDR1 SGDLS and CDR2 YYNGEE. Trimming at V came to 4 bases and at J to 3 bases, leaving 8 bases not matched to a gene. CDR3 length: 15 amino acids. As DNA, the CDR3 is TGTGCCAGCAGCCTCTGGGGGGGAGGTACAGATACGCAGTATTTT. Protein: CASSLWGGGTDTQYF.

The chain is built from TRBV9 and TRBJ2-5; the D gene could be TRBD1 or TRBD2 (5 bases each). The germline V gene encodes CDR1 SGDLS and CDR2 YYNGEE. This CDR3 has 16 residues. V lost 0 bases and J 1 base, leaving 13 bases between the germline ends. CDR3 residues: CASSVGTGGTQETQYF. In nucleotides, the CDR3 is TGTGCCAGCAGCGTAGGGACGGGTGGGACCCAAGAGACCCAGTACTTC.

V and J are TRBV2 and TRBJ2-1; 7 bases fit TRBD1. The CDR3 has 14 residues. With V trimmed by 4 bases and J by 9 bases, 9 bases remained unmatched. CDR1 and CDR2 (germline): SNHLY, FYNNEI. CDR3 region: CASSGTGLRREQFF. The CDR3 coding sequence is TGTGCCAGCAGTGGGACAGGCCTTAGACGTGAGCAGTTCTTC.

The V and J genes are TRBV29-1 and TRBJ2-5, with 11 bases fitting TRBD2. The CDR3 runs 16 residues. The germline V gene encodes CDR1 SQVTM and CDR2 ANQGSEA. With V trimmed by 1 base and J by 1 base, 5 bases remained unmatched. CDR3 sequence (DNA): TGCAGCGTTGAAGGTGGGACTAGCGGCACCCAAGAGACCCAGTACTTC. This codes for CSVEGGTSGTQETQYF.

This rearrangement joins TRBV5-4 to TRBJ2-2; no reliable D call. CDR3 length: 14 amino acids. Trimming cost V 5 bases and J 4 bases, with 12 bases left between them. CDR1 and CDR2 from the germline V gene are SGHNT and YYREEE (reference sequence). The CDR3 nucleotides are TGTGCCAGCAGAATACGACCCCTCACCGGGGAGCTGTTTTTT. This sequence encodes CASRIRPLTGELFF.

The J gene is TRBJ1-2, the V gene TRBV30; the D gene is possibly TRBD1 (6 bases). V was pared by 3 bases and J by 4 bases, with 12 bases between. This CDR3 is built from 13 residues. The germline CDR1 and CDR2 sequences are GTSNPN and SVGIG (reference sequence). Here the CDR3 DNA reads TGTGCCTGGAGCGAACGGACAGTCTATGGCTACACCTTC. It is translated as CAWSERTVYGYTF.

The chain employs TRBV30 and TRBJ2-7, with 8 nucleotides matching TRBD2. Per germline, CDR1 GTSNPN and CDR2 SVGIG (reference sequence). CDR3 length: 13 residues. The trim removed 7 bases at V and 3 bases at J, leaving 8 bases unmatched. For the CDR3, the DNA is TGTGCCTCGAATAAAGGGACTAGCTACGAGCAGTACTTC. It codes for CASNKGTSYEQYF. The variable domain in full, completed from reference TRBV30 and TRBJ2-7, reads SQTIHQWPATLVQPVGSPLSLECTVEGTSNPNLYWYRQAAGRGLQLLFYSVGIGQISSEVPQNLSASRPQDRQFILSSKKLLLSDSGFYLCASNKGTSYEQYFGPGTRLTVT.

This chain joins TRBV5-1 and TRBJ2-5, with TRBD2 matching over 14 bases. The CDR3 totals 16 residues. V trimming: 3 bases; J trimming: 5 bases; junction bases outside the gene matches: 6. Germline CDR1 reads SGHRS; CDR2 reads YFSETQ. CDR3 sequence: CASSSGTSGSGETQYF. The DNA of the CDR3 is TGCGCCAGCAGCTCCGGGACTAGCGGGAGTGGGGAGACCCAGTACTTC.